The 29 T cell receptor beta chains reported below all come from one sample, sequenced in a study of shared T cell receptors in the human thymus. Sequenced by immunoSEQ multiplex PCR; TCRdb stores in-frame clones only, minus some. This sample carries hundreds of thousands of clones, approximately 80% of them seen once, and the ten largest clones take roughly 0.013%. This sample was also put to use in a study of human thymus T cells.

The specimen sequenced was thymocytes. Receptors originate from a boy under three years old with a congenital heart defect.

CDR3 coding DNA: TGTGCCAGCAGTTACTCGGCCAGGGAGGGCACTGAAGCTTTCTTT. This codes for CASSYSAREGTEAFF. This chain connects TRBV6-5 to TRBJ1-1; D may be TRBD1 (5 bases). The CDR3 runs 15 residues. V was cut by 0 bases and J by 4 bases, with 12 bases left in between. Per the germline V gene, CDR1 is MNHEY and CDR2 is SVGAGI.

The rearrangement uses TRBV20-1 and TRBJ2-1; D might be TRBD2 (6 bases). Germline V lookup: CDR1 DFQATT, CDR2 SNEGSKA (reference sequence). This CDR3 has 11 residues. V lost 7 bases to trimming and J lost 6 bases, with 10 bases between them. As DNA, the CDR3 is TGCAGTGGTGCGGGATTCAATGAGCAGTTCTTC. Its translation: CSGAGFNEQFF.

This clone occurred a few times. The chain recombines TRBV7-2 with TRBJ2-5; TRBD1 agrees at 9 bases. This CDR3 spans 13 amino acids. With 3 bases clipped from V and 10 bases from J, the junction kept 6 bases outside the gene matches. The germline V gene has CDR1 SGHTA and CDR2 FQGNSA. CDR3 in DNA: TGTGCCAGCAGCTTGGGACAGGGAGAGGACCAGTACTTC. Translated: CASSLGQGEDQYF.

The chain uses TRBV30 and TRBJ2-7; 7 positions match TRBD2. Unmatched junction bases numbered 9, after V lost 3 bases and J lost 4 bases. The CDR3 is 14 residues long. Germline loops: CDR1 GTSNPN, CDR2 SVGIG (reference sequence). The CDR3 here is CAWSWAAGAYEQYF. The CDR3 nucleotides read TGTGCCTGGAGCTGGGCGGCGGGAGCATACGAGCAGTACTTC.

The chain employs TRBV7-8 and TRBJ1-1; D ambiguous. Germline-derived CDR1 and CDR2 are SGHVS and FQNEAQ. The V end lost 5 bases, the J end lost 1 base, and 14 bases lay between the germline ends. This CDR3 has 15 residues. The CDR3 loop is CASSPPPAGNTEAFF. For the CDR3, the DNA is TGTGCCAGCAGCCCCCCCCCGGCAGGGAACACTGAAGCTTTCTTT.

The chain combines TRBV7-9 with TRBJ2-3; 8 bases match TRBD1. This CDR3 is 15 amino acids long. J gave up 4 bases and V 4 bases, and 7 bases lay outside the gene matches. From germline, CDR1 is SEHNR and CDR2 FQNEAQ (reference sequence). CDR3 in amino acids: CASSYETGVADTQYF. CDR3 DNA: TGTGCCAGCAGCTACGAGACAGGGGTGGCAGATACGCAGTATTTT.

The chain couples TRBV21-1 to TRBJ2-7; the listed D gene, TRBD2, was not tested against the DNA. TRBV21-1 is an annotated pseudogene. The CDR3 is made up of 19 amino acids. DNA of the CDR3: TGTGCCAGCAGCAAAGCGGGGGGTGGGGGATCGGGTGACTCCTACGAGCAGTACTTC. Translation gives CASSKAGGGGSGDSYEQYF.

V usage is TRBV10-3 and J usage is TRBJ1-2; unclear D gene. The V end lost 2 bases, the J end lost 0 bases, and 16 bases lay between the germline ends. The CDR3 is made up of 17 amino acids. Germline V gives CDR1 ENHRY, CDR2 SYGVKD. DNA of the CDR3: TGTGCCATCAGTGAGGAGTCGGTCGGGAGGACTAACTATGGCTACACCTTC. Protein product: CAISEESVGRTNYGYTF.

This chain joins TRBV19 and TRBJ2-2; unclear D gene. The CDR3 length is 15 residues. Trimming left V 1 base short and J 0 bases short, with 6 bases between. Germline CDR1 LNHDA, CDR2 SQIVND (reference sequence). CDR3 sequence (DNA): TGTGCCAGTAGTATAGGACATCCGAACACCGGGGAGCTGTTTTTT. The encoded protein is CASSIGHPNTGELFF. The full variable domain, rest sourced from reference TRBV19 and TRBJ2-2, is DGGITQSPKYLFRKEGQNVTLSCEQNLNHDAMYWYRQDPGQGLRLIYYSQIVNDFQKGDIAEGYSVSREKKESFPLTVTSAQKNPTAFYLCASSIGHPNTGELFFGEGSRLTVL.

The gene calls are TRBV27 and TRBJ2-4; 9 bases align to TRBD2. Germline trimming cut 7 bases from V and 1 base from J; bases unmatched to any gene: 8. There are 16 residues in the CDR3. Germline CDR1 is MNHEY and CDR2 is SMNVEV (reference sequence). CDR3 loop: CASTISGRLAKNIQYF. In nucleotides, the CDR3 is TGTGCCAGCACCATCAGCGGGAGGCTCGCCAAAAACATTCAGTACTTC.

CDR3 sequence: CASSRRPQHF. The DNA of the CDR3 is TGTGCCAGCAGCAGGAGGCCCCAGCATTTT. This chain connects TRBV21-1 to TRBJ1-5. TRBV21-1 is tagged as a pseudogene. The length of the CDR3 is 10 residues.

This chain uses TRBV27 with TRBJ2-6, with 11 bases lining up with TRBD2. This CDR3 spans 18 amino acids. Per the germline V gene, CDR1 is MNHEY and CDR2 is SMNVEV (reference sequence). The V and J ends lost 6 bases and 0 bases, in that order; junction bases with no gene match: 7. This CDR3 reads CASRTSGINVSGANVLTF. CDR3 DNA sequence: TGTGCCAGCAGGACTAGCGGGATCAATGTCTCTGGGGCCAACGTCCTGACTTTC.

This clone was picked up one time. The CDR3, as DNA: TGTGCCAGCAGTTCTAGCCCAGGGACTGACGAGCAGTACTTC. Encoded protein: CASSSSPGTDEQYF. The gene calls are TRBV6-1 and TRBJ2-7; weak D call: TRBD2 (6 bases). The CDR3 runs to 14 residues. V shed 5 bases and J shed 5 bases, with 16 bases lying between them. The germline V gene has CDR1 MNHNS and CDR2 SASEGT.

This chain joins TRBV28 and TRBJ2-7, with 7 bases aligning to TRBD2. Trimming removed 5 bases from V and 2 bases from J; junction bases left unmatched: 9. Germline V CDR1 and CDR2: MDHEN, SYDVKM. The CDR3 is 15 amino acids. The CDR3 coding sequence is TGTGCCAGCAGTGAGAGCCTCCGGGAGGCCTACGAGCAGTACTTC. Translating it yields CASSESLREAYEQYF.

In its sample, this clone was seen once. The rearrangement uses TRBV4-1 and TRBJ2-7, with 7 bases fitting TRBD2. The J segment lost 3 bases and the V segment lost 2 bases, leaving 16 bases of the junction unmatched. CDR3 size: 18 residues. Looked up from germline, CDR1 is MGHRA and CDR2 is YSYEKL. CDR3 protein: CASSQTPKRRREVYEQYF. The DNA for the CDR3 is TGCGCCAGCAGCCAAACGCCGAAGCGTCGACGGGAGGTCTACGAGCAGTACTTC.

This chain links TRBV19 with TRBJ2-1, with 12 bases that match TRBD2. Germline values: CDR1 LNHDA, CDR2 SQIVND (reference sequence). The CDR3 totals 19 residues. V dropped 3 bases and J dropped 7; count of bases not matched to a gene: 16. The CDR3 loop reads CASSIGWTSGKGGWNEQFF. In DNA, the CDR3 is TGTGCCAGTAGTATCGGCTGGACTAGCGGGAAAGGGGGGTGGAATGAGCAGTTCTTC.

This clone was recorded only once. This sequence joins TRBV6-8 and TRBJ2-2; no definite D call. CDR1 is MNHGY, CDR2 SAAAGT, per germline. The CDR3 runs 16 residues. Deletions cut 6 bases from V and 1 base from J, with 15 bases between. The CDR3 DNA sequence: TGTGCCAGCAGCCCCTTAATTTCGGGGAACACCGGGGAGCTGTTTTTT. This sequence encodes CASSPLISGNTGELFF.

The chain recombines TRBV6-1 with TRBJ2-7; tentatively, D is TRBD2 (7 bases). V lost 10 bases and J lost 5, with 24 bases in between. CDR3 length: 15 amino acids. Germline-derived CDR1 and CDR2 are MNHNS and SASEGT. CDR3 DNA sequence: TGTGCCACCACCCCTGGGGGGGCGAGGTCCCACGAGCAGTACTTC. This gives the protein CATTPGGARSHEQYF.

The gene calls are TRBV12-1 and TRBJ2-3; the table calls TRBD2, which could not be checked here. TRBV12-1 is a listed pseudogene. The CDR3 contains 17 residues. The CDR3 loop reads CASTPARGPPHGDTQYF. The CDR3 DNA is TGTGCCAGCACCCCCGCGCGGGGCCCTCCCCATGGAGATACGCAGTATTTT.

In its sample, this clone was seen once. The CDR3: CASSLFRTTQNIQYF. CDR3 coding DNA: TGTGCCAGCAGTTTGTTCAGGACAACCCAAAACATTCAGTACTTC. This chain joins TRBV27 and TRBJ2-4; tentative D call: TRBD1 (5 bases). Trimming removed 3 bases at V and 5 bases at J, with 14 bases between. The CDR3 consists of 15 residues. The germline gives CDR1 MNHEY, CDR2 SMNVEV (reference sequence).

This chain links TRBV7-9 with TRBJ2-7, with TRBD1 identical over 8 bases. The J segment lost 0 bases and the V segment lost 5 bases, leaving 6 bases of the junction unmatched. From germline, CDR1 is SEHNR and CDR2 FQNEAQ (reference sequence). The CDR3 is 15 residues long. The CDR3 protein is CASSRRDRPSYEQYF. The CDR3 DNA follows: TGTGCCAGCAGCCGACGGGACAGGCCCTCCTACGAGCAGTACTTC.

V and J are TRBV7-3 and TRBJ2-3; 10 bases match TRBD1. Germline V gene sequence: CDR1 SGHTA, CDR2 FQGTGA. CDR3 length: 14 residues. V lost 3 bases and J lost 8; bases outside the gene matches: 5. Here the CDR3 DNA reads TGTGCCAGCAGCTTCGGGACAGGGGTGGGTACGCAGTATTTT. Translation gives CASSFGTGVGTQYF.

This chain links TRBV4-1 with TRBJ2-1; 9 bases map to TRBD2. The CDR3 runs to 20 residues. CDR1 MGHRA and CDR2 YSYEKL come from the germline V gene. The ends lost 2 bases at V and 7 bases at J; junction bases unmatched: 21. DNA of the CDR3: TGCGCCAGCAGCCAATACCGGTCCCTTGGGCGGGAGGGCCCTCGGAATGAGCAGTTCTTC. It specifies CASSQYRSLGREGPRNEQFF.

The gene calls are TRBV2 and TRBJ2-3, with 15 bases identical to TRBD2. CDR3 size: 21 residues. Germline assignment: CDR1 SNHLY and CDR2 FYNNEI. Trimming took 7 bases from V and 0 from J; bases not matched to a gene: 17. The CDR3 region has the DNA TGTGCCAGCATCGTGTCGGTGGTCCCGGGACTAGCGGGAGGAAGCACAGATACGCAGTATTTT. Translation gives CASIVSVVPGLAGGSTDTQYF.

This clone came up a few times. The chain is built from TRBV19 and TRBJ1-1; 7 bases are a match to TRBD1. This CDR3 contains 14 residues. V dropped 4 bases and J dropped 1; count of bases not matched to a gene: 3. Germline V gene data show CDR1 as LNHDA and CDR2 as SQIVND (reference sequence). The CDR3 reads CASSTDRENTEAFF. CDR3 coding DNA: TGTGCCAGTAGTACCGACAGGGAGAACACTGAAGCTTTCTTT. The whole variable domain, filled in from reference TRBV19 and TRBJ1-1, reads DGGITQSPKYLFRKEGQNVTLSCEQNLNHDAMYWYRQDPGQGLRLIYYSQIVNDFQKGDIAEGYSVSREKKESFPLTVTSAQKNPTAFYLCASSTDRENTEAFFGQGTRLTVV.

This clone was recorded once. J is TRBJ2-1 and V is TRBV19; 8 positions match TRBD1. The germline CDR1 and CDR2 sequences are LNHDA and SQIVND (reference sequence). The CDR3 is made up of 15 amino acids. V shed 6 bases and J 0 bases; nucleotides not matched to a gene: 4. The DNA for the CDR3 is TGTGCCAGTAGCAGGACAGGGAGCTCCTACAATGAGCAGTTCTTC. It yields the protein CASSRTGSSYNEQFF.

This clone was seen only once. The genes are TRBV27 and TRBJ2-1; no definite D call. CDR3 length equals 13 residues. Germline values: CDR1 MNHEY, CDR2 SMNVEV (reference sequence). V lost 3 bases, J lost 6 bases, and 9 bases lay in between. The chain's CDR3 is CASSFSQSNEQFF. The CDR3 nucleotides read TGTGCCAGCAGTTTCTCACAGAGCAATGAGCAGTTCTTC.

The chain has TRBV4-3 and TRBJ2-3, with 7 bases aligning to TRBD2. CDR1 and CDR2 (germline): LGHNA, YSLEER. Trimming took 1 base from V and 5 from J; bases not matched to a gene: 6. This CDR3 is built from 15 residues. CDR3 loop: CASSQGREKGDTQYF. The CDR3 bases are TGCGCCAGCAGCCAAGGGCGGGAGAAGGGAGATACGCAGTATTTT.

V is TRBV2 and J is TRBJ2-7; D is perhaps TRBD1 (6 bases). The CDR3 totals 17 residues. Germline CDR1 reads SNHLY; CDR2 reads FYNNEI. V dropped 2 bases and J dropped 5 bases, with 22 bases sitting between them. Here the CDR3 DNA reads TGTGCCAGCAGTGAAACCGAACCTGGGACAAAAACCAACGAGCAGTACTTC. Translating it yields CASSETEPGTKTNEQYF.